Sequencing of this T cell receptor (beta chain) was carried out in a study of blood T cells in healthy people across ages (dated by TCRdb to the mid-2010s). Background on the whole study: Template switching captured roughly one uniquely barcoded TCR beta cDNA molecule per two T cells in model experiments. To avoid experimental bias, donors of different ages were randomly spread across the sequencing lanes. Using deep sequencing normalized with unique cDNA molecular identifiers, the study measured how TCR beta repertoire diversity changes with age. Four age groups were formed from the donors: young (average approximately 16 years), middle-aged (around 40), aged (approximately 60) and long-lived (around 80). For two donors (one aged 18 to 29 and one aged 80 or older), the study analyzed two additional independent replicas of 1 million unique cDNA reads from the same blood draw.

The protocol used for the library was 5' RACE. For sequencing, an Illumina HiSeq 2500 was employed. The second PCR ran for roughly 7 to 11 cycles and used a J-beta primer mix along with a sample-barcoded 5' primer. A template-switch 5' adaptor carrying 12 random nucleotides introduced a unique molecular identifier onto each TCR beta cDNA molecule. Each sample yielded at least 2.5 million CDR3-containing paired-end reads. All of the RNA was converted into first-strand cDNA using the Mint cDNA synthesis kit, with a TRBC-specific oligonucleotide serving as the primer. Following uracil-DNA glycosylase treatment, a first 18-cycle PCR with universal primers M1SS and BC2_uni_R was performed on all cDNA. On the authors' methods: For normalization, 1 million high-quality reads, each with a distinct molecular identifier, were randomly selected from each sample. Reads sharing molecular identifiers were discarded rather than binned into consensus sequences. MiTCR, set to a Q25 quality threshold and the strictest error-elimination algorithm, was used for CDR3 identification, clonotype clustering and error correction. A nonparametric unseen species model using Euler transformation provided a lower-bound estimate of total TCR beta diversity. Clones were called with MiXCR by TCRdb after fastp trimmed the public reads at Q25, and only in-frame beta chains were retained. Each CDR3 protein gets just one entry, which takes the most common genes and DNA from the rows behind it. The V and J calls and clone size come from TCRdb's table, not from the authors' own analysis. The sample table contains fewer than 1.5 million distinct CDR3 sequences; only one count was recorded for roughly 40% of them. In total, the top ten clones hold 7% to 9.5% of the sample.

What the study reported, not specific to this receptor: Conclusive comparison of naive and antigen-experienced compartments was prevented by the profiling of bulk unsorted PBMCs. As age increased, observed TCR beta diversity per million T cells dropped in a roughly linear way, and a significant reduction was already evident by age 40. There was a strong correlation between observed TCR beta diversity and the percentage of naive T cells measured by flow cytometry. Estimates of total diversity based on one million sequenced T cells were considered lower bounds and underestimates. Because the CMV infection status of the donors was unknown, age-related changes in expanded clonotypes may potentially have been confounded. Compared with the aged group, the long-lived group had more naive CD4+ T cells, fewer expanded clones and increased TCR diversity, suggesting age selection.

The germline ends are 9 bases apart after V is trimmed by 0 bases and J by 9 bases. CDR1 SEHNR and CDR2 FQNEAQ were looked up in the germline V gene (reference sequence). Including the terminal cysteine and phenylalanine, the CDR3 comprises 13 residues. Just CDR3 DNA is preserved here, 39 bases in frame from base 1. Only a few counts were recorded for this clonotype. This clone's antigen is unknown. Base qualities are missing; no much larger clone stands one base away. Donors were 39 systemically healthy Caucasian individuals from Russia aged roughly 6 to 100 years. Approximately 10 milliliters of peripheral blood were collected from each donor into EDTA-treated Vacutainer tubes. Ficoll-Paque density-gradient centrifugation was used to isolate PBMCs, with at least 6 million per sample. Total RNA was extracted from PBMCs with Trizol reagent, with at least 5.5 micrograms obtained per sample. For every donor, flow cytometry on a PBMC aliquot measured the percentage of naive CD45RAhigh/CD27high T cells.

The V and J genes are TRBV7-9 and TRBJ1-5; the D region possibly corresponds to TRBD1 (6 bases align). The source is a woman younger than 30 in good health. The sequencing input was blood. The DNA is TGTGCCAGCAGCTTAGCGCTAGGGGGGCCCCAGCATTTT. This yields the protein CASSLALGGPQHF.